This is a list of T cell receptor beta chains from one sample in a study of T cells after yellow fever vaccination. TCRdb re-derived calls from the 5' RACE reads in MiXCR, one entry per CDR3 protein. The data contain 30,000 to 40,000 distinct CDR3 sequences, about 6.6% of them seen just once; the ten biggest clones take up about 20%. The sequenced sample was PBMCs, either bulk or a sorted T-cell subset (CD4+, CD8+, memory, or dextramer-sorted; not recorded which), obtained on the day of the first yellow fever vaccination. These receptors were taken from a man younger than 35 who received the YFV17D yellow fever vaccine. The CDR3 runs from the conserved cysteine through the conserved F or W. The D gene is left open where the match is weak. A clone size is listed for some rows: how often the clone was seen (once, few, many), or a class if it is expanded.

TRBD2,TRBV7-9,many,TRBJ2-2,TGTGCCAGCGGACGTCAACTAGCGGGGGGGTATACCGGGGAGCTGTTTTTT,CASGRQLAGGYTGELFF
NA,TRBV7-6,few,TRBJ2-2,TGTGCCAGCAGCCGAGTCCAGGGGTACGGGGAGCTGTTTTTT,CASSRVQGYGELFF
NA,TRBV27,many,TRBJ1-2,TGTGCCAGCAGTTTAGCAGCAGGGGCCAACTATGGCTACACCTTC,CASSLAAGANYGYTF
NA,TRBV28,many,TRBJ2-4,TGTGCCAGCAGTTTTAACCGTCTAGCCAAAAACATTCAGTACTTC,CASSFNRLAKNIQYF
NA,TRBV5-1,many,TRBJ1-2,TGCGCCAGCAGCCCGGCGTGGTCTACACAACGCGATGGCTACACCTTC,CASSPAWSTQRDGYTF
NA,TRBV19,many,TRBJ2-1,TGTGCCAGTAGTTGGCGGTTAGGGCGCAACAATGAGCAGTTCTTC,CASSWRLGRNNEQFF
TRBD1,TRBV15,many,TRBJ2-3,TGTGCCACCAGCAGAGATCCCCATGACAGGGGTTGGAGCACAGATACGCAGTATTTT,CATSRDPHDRGWSTDTQYF
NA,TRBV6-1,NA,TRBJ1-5,TGTGCCAGCAGAGCCATCGGTGGGTTAAATCAGCCCCAGCATTTT,CASRAIGGLNQPQHF
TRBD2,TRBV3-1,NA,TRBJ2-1,TGTGCCAGCACCCAGCATATCAGGGAGACTAGCGAGTTCTACAATGAGCAGTTCTTC,CASTQHIRETSEFYNEQFF
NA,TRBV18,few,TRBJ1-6,TGTGCCAGCTCAGCGGCACAGGGCAATTCACCCCTCCACTTT,CASSAAQGNSPLHF
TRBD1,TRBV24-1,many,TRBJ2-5,TGTGCCACCAGTGGCACGGGACAGTACCAAGAGACCCAGTACTTC,CATSGTGQYQETQYF
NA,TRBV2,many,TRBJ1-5,TGTGCCAGCGCGCCGACGAATAGCAATCAGCCCCAGCATTTT,CASAPTNSNQPQHF
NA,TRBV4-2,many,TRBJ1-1,TGTGCCAGCAGCCAAGCTGGCCGGGTGGGGACTGAAGCTTTCTTT,CASSQAGRVGTEAFF
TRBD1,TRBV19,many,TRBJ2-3,TGTGCCAGTAGCCCGAGTAGCAGGGGGTCGGATACGCAGTATTTT,CASSPSSRGSDTQYF
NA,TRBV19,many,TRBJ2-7,TGTGCCAGTAGTATAGAGGCCTCCTACGAGCAGTACTTC,CASSIEASYEQYF
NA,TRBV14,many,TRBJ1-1,TGTGCCAGCAGCCAAGGGGGCGCCTTAAACACTGAAGCTTTCTTT,CASSQGGALNTEAFF
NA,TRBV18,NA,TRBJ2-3,TGTGCCAGCTCACCATCCCAGGGCCCAGATACGCAGTATTTT,CASSPSQGPDTQYF
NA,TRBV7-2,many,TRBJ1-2,TGTGCCAGCAGCTTTACTCTGGGGGCCGCAAGTTATGGCTACACCTTC,CASSFTLGAASYGYTF
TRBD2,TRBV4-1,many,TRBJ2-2,TGCGCCAGCAGCCAAGCAAGCGGGGTTGACGGGGAGCTGTTTTTT,CASSQASGVDGELFF
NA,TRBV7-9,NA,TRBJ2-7,TGTGCCAGCAGCTTACCCCTAGCACGGGAGCAGTACTTC,CASSLPLAREQYF
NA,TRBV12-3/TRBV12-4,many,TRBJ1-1,TGTGCCAGTGCTTCCGGGACGTGGTTTCAACAAAGCACTGAAGCTTTCTTT,CASASGTWFQQSTEAFF
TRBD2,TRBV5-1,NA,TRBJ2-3,TGCGCCAGCAGCTTGCGTGGTAGCGGGGATACGCAGTATTTT,CASSLRGSGDTQYF
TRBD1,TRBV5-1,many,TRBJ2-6,TGCGCCAGCAGCTCAGGGGGTCTGAGCTCTGGGGCCAACGTCCTGACTTTC,CASSSGGLSSGANVLTF
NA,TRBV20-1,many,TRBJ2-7,TGCAGTGCCAGAAGGGGGGCAGGGTCCTACGAGCAGTACTTC,CSARRGAGSYEQYF
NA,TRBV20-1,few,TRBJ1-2,TGCAGTGCTAGAGATGGTACAGCCTATGGCTACACCTTC,CSARDGTAYGYTF
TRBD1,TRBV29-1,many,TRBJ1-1,TGCAGCGTTGTACCAGGGGGCACTGAAGCTTTCTTT,CSVVPGGTEAFF
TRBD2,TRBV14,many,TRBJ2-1,TGTGCCTCGGGGGGACTATACAATGAGCAGTTCTTC,CASGGLYNEQFF
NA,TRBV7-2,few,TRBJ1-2,TGTGCCAGCAGCTCCCGGGACTCCCGTGCGTACTATGGCTACACCTTC,CASSSRDSRAYYGYTF
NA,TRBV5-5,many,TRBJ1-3,TGTGCCAGCAGCGAGATGGGCGGAAACACCATATATTTT,CASSEMGGNTIYF
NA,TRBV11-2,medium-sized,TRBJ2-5,TGTGCCAGCAGAGTGGCGACCCAAGAGACCCAGTACTTC,CASRVATQETQYF
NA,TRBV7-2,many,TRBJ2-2,TGTGCCAGCAGCTTAGTCGGGTGGAACACCGGGGAGCTGTTTTTT,CASSLVGWNTGELFF
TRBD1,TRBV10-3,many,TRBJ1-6,TGTGCCATCAGAGATGGACAGGATAATTCACCCCTCCACTTT,CAIRDGQDNSPLHF
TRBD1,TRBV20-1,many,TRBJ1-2,TGCAGTGCTCGGGACAGCTTTATCAATGGCTACACCTTC,CSARDSFINGYTF
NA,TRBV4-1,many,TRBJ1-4,TGCGCCAGCAGCCAAGATCCGGGGATGGCTAATGAAAAACTGTTTTTT,CASSQDPGMANEKLFF
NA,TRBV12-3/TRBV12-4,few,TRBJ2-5,TGTGCCAGCAGTCTGCAGGGGCATGGAGAGACCCAGTACTTC,CASSLQGHGETQYF
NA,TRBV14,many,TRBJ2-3,TGTGCCAGCACCCCATCGCTCGCCTCAGATACGCAGTATTTT,CASTPSLASDTQYF
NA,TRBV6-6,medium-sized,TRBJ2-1,TGTGCCAGCACCGAAGGGGGTGAGCAGTTCTTC,CASTEGGEQFF
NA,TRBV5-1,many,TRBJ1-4,TGCGCCAGCAGCTTGGGGGCGACGACGAGCAATGAAAAACTGTTTTTT,CASSLGATTSNEKLFF
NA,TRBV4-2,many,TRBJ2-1,TGTGCCAGCAGCCAACTGGCCCAATCTTACAATGAGCAGTTCTTC,CASSQLAQSYNEQFF
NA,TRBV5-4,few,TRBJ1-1,TGTGCCAGCAGCTTGGACAGGGTGGGTATCACTGAAGCTTTCTTT,CASSLDRVGITEAFF
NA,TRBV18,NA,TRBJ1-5,TGTGCCAGCTCACCATCGAATAGCAATCAGCCCCAGCATTTT,CASSPSNSNQPQHF
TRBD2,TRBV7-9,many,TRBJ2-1,TGTGCCAGCAGCCCGGGACTAGCGGGAAGCTCCTACAATGAGCAGTTCTTC,CASSPGLAGSSYNEQFF
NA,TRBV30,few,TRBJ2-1,TGTGCCTGGATTAGCGGTGTAAGCTCCTACAATGAGCAGTTCTTC,CAWISGVSSYNEQFF